The rows below give T cell receptor beta chains drawn from one sample of a study of somatic mutations in cytotoxic T cells in rheumatoid arthritis. Profiling relied on immunoSEQ multiplex PCR, and the TCRdb table lists in-frame clones only, not all of them. The table has more than 25,000 clones, about 80% seen once; the top ten hold about 5.2%. Sequencing was performed on CD8+ T cells sorted from blood. Receptors originate from a man aged 50-59 years in good health. The CDR3 runs from the conserved cysteine through the conserved F or W. The order of the fields is V gene, clone size, D gene, J gene, CDR3 DNA, CDR3 protein. The D gene is left open where the match is weak. Size tells how often a clone was seen (once, few, many) or the class of an expanded clone, and some rows leave it out.

V: TRBV30
size: NA
D: TRBD1
J: TRBJ2-7
DNA: TGTGCCTGGAGTAGCGGGACAGGGAAATACGAGCAGTACTTC
CDR3: CAWSSGTGKYEQYF

V: TRBV10-2
size: NA
D: TRBD2
J: TRBJ2-1
DNA: TGCGCCAGCAGCCGAGGGCGGGAGGTCGCGAATGAGCAGTTCTTC
CDR3: CASSRGREVANEQFF

V: TRBV11-2
size: NA
D: NA
J: TRBJ2-1
DNA: TGTGCCAGCAGCCCGAACAGAGAATTCTACAATGAGCAGTTCTTC
CDR3: CASSPNREFYNEQFF

V: TRBV11-3
size: NA
D: NA
J: TRBJ2-1
DNA: TGTGCCAGCAGCTTAGTGGCTCGCGGGACCTCGGTTGAGCAGTTCTTC
CDR3: CASSLVARGTSVEQFF

V: TRBV28
size: NA
D: NA
J: TRBJ2-1
DNA: TGTGCCAGCAGTTTAGAGCAGGGCTACAATGAGCAGTTCTTC
CDR3: CASSLEQGYNEQFF

V: TRBV7-9
size: NA
D: NA
J: TRBJ2-4
DNA: TGTGCCAGCAGCTTCGAGTCGAGGGGGGCAGGCATTCAGTACTTC
CDR3: CASSFESRGAGIQYF

V: TRBV4-1
size: NA
D: TRBD1
J: TRBJ1-5
DNA: TGCGCCAGCAGCCTCACCCGGGACAGGGGCAATCAGCCCCAGCATTTT
CDR3: CASSLTRDRGNQPQHF

V: TRBV10-3
size: NA
D: TRBD2
J: TRBJ2-7
DNA: TGTGCCATCAGTGAGTCAGGGACTAGCGGGAGTTCGGAGCAGTACTTC
CDR3: CAISESGTSGSSEQYF

V: TRBV6-5
size: NA
D: TRBD1
J: TRBJ1-1
DNA: TGTGCCAGCAGCCCCAACAGGGGGCACACTGAAGCTTTCTTT
CDR3: CASSPNRGHTEAFF

V: TRBV18
size: NA
D: NA
J: TRBJ2-7
DNA: TGTGCCAGCTCACGGGGCTACGGGCAGTACTTC
CDR3: CASSRGYGQYF

V: TRBV19
size: few
D: NA
J: TRBJ2-6
DNA: TGTGCCACCCTCCCTACAGGGTCTGGGGCCAACGTCCTGACTTTC
CDR3: CATLPTGSGANVLTF

V: TRBV7-9
size: few
D: NA
J: TRBJ2-7
DNA: TGTGCCAGCAGCCCACCAGCGGGACAGGCCCTTTACGAGCAGTACTTC
CDR3: CASSPPAGQALYEQYF

V: TRBV21-1
size: NA
D: NA
J: TRBJ1-5
DNA: TGTGCCAGCAGCTTACAGGGGGTAATCAATCAGCCCCAGCATTTT
CDR3: CASSLQGVINQPQHF

V: TRBV2
size: NA
D: NA
J: TRBJ2-1
DNA: TGTGCCAGCAGTGGTAGGAGCTCCTACAATGAGCAGTTCTTC
CDR3: CASSGRSSYNEQFF

V: TRBV9
size: NA
D: NA
J: TRBJ1-1
DNA: TGTGCCAGCAGCGTAGCGGGCAGGGTAGGAACTGAAGCTTTCTTT
CDR3: CASSVAGRVGTEAFF

V: TRBV30
size: NA
D: TRBD1
J: TRBJ2-1
DNA: TGTGCCTGGAGAACCGGGACAGGGTACTTCTTC
CDR3: CAWRTGTGYFF

V: TRBV5-1
size: NA
D: NA
J: TRBJ1-1
DNA: TGCGCCAGCAGCTCGGACCCTGACACTGAAGCTTTCTTT
CDR3: CASSSDPDTEAFF

V: TRBV28
size: few
D: NA
J: TRBJ2-1
DNA: TGTGCCAGCACTCCCCTCAGCGGTCCTTACAATGAGCAGTTCTTC
CDR3: CASTPLSGPYNEQFF

V: TRBV5-6
size: NA
D: NA
J: TRBJ2-7
DNA: TGTGCCAGCAGCTGGAACGAGGGTGCCTACGAGCAGTACTTC
CDR3: CASSWNEGAYEQYF

V: TRBV2
size: once
D: NA
J: TRBJ2-7
DNA: TGTGCCAGCAGTGCTCAGACCCCCCCTTACGAGCAGTACTTC
CDR3: CASSAQTPPYEQYF

V: TRBV7-9
size: once
D: NA
J: TRBJ1-1
DNA: TGTGCCAGCAGCTTAGTCGGTTTGAACACTGAAGCTTTCTTT
CDR3: CASSLVGLNTEAFF

V: TRBV6-1
size: once
D: NA
J: TRBJ2-7
DNA: TGTGCCAGCGGACCAGACAGTTCCTTCGAGCAGTACTTC
CDR3: CASGPDSSFEQYF

V: TRBV2
size: once
D: NA
J: TRBJ2-1
DNA: TGTGCCAGCAGTGAAGCGCCTTTCTTCGTCCACTACCCCCTAGGGTTCTTC
CDR3: CASSEAPFFVHYPLGFF

V: TRBV5-6
size: once
D: NA
J: TRBJ2-2
DNA: TGTGCCAGCAGTTGGGCTGGGGGGGGGCGCGAGGAGCTGTTTTTT
CDR3: CASSWAGGGREELFF

V: TRBV11-2
size: NA
D: TRBD1
J: TRBJ2-1
DNA: TGTGCCAGCAGCTTATCTCTAGGCAGGGGGAATGAGCAGTTCTTC
CDR3: CASSLSLGRGNEQFF

V: TRBV11-3
size: NA
D: TRBD1
J: TRBJ2-7
DNA: TGTGCCAGCAGCTTAGGACAGGGACCCTTCGTGAGGGAGCAGTACTTC
CDR3: CASSLGQGPFVREQYF

V: TRBV10-3
size: NA
D: NA
J: TRBJ2-3
DNA: TGTGCCATCAGTGAGTCTGGGGCGCAGTATTTT
CDR3: CAISESGAQYF

V: TRBV9
size: NA
D: NA
J: TRBJ1-2
DNA: TGTGCCAGCAGCGCCCGAAAGTTCGAGGGCTACACCTTC
CDR3: CASSARKFEGYTF

V: TRBV7-8
size: NA
D: NA
J: TRBJ2-1
DNA: TGTGCCAGCAGCCTCCGGAATGAGCAGTTCTTC
CDR3: CASSLRNEQFF